Presented here are 24 T cell receptor beta chains from one specimen sequenced in a study of T cells in Graves' hyperthyroidism and ophthalmopathy. TCR beta CDR3 sequences were amplified from RNA transcripts. First-round RT-PCR of the TCR CDR3 relied on the HTBI primer set. TCRdb processed the multiplex PCR reads anew with MiXCR; each CDR3 protein has one entry. Of 340,000 or so distinct CDR3 sequences listed, around a sixth are singletons. The specimen sequenced was blood. These TCRs come from a woman between 45 and 65 years old with Graves' hyperthyroidism.

This clonotype was detected only a few times. The chain combines TRBV7-2 with TRBJ1-6, with TRBD1 identical over 12 bases. CDR3 length equals 16 residues. CDR1 SGHTA and CDR2 FQGNSA come from the germline V gene. J was trimmed by 10 bases and V by 5 bases; bases with no gene match: 9. The CDR3 sequence is CASSPRGQGAWSPLHF. The CDR3 DNA follows: TGTGCCAGCAGCCCCCGGGGACAGGGGGCATGGTCACCCCTCCACTTT.

This clonotype has a count of ten or more. This sequence joins TRBV13 and TRBJ1-1; 7 positions match TRBD1. The length of the CDR3 is 11 residues. The ends lost 8 bases at V and 7 bases at J; junction bases unmatched: 4. The germline CDR1 and CDR2 sequences are PRHDT and FYEKMQ (reference sequence). This chain's CDR3 is CASGRTGEAFF. Here the CDR3 DNA reads TGTGCCAGCGGCCGGACAGGTGAAGCTTTCTTT.

The V gene is TRBV11-2, the J gene TRBJ1-1, with D maybe TRBD1 (5 bases). This CDR3 spans 13 amino acids. Germline values: CDR1 SGHAT, CDR2 FQNNGV. V dropped 1 base and J dropped 8 bases, with 11 bases sitting between them. The DNA of the CDR3 is TGTGCCAGCAGCTTAGTACCACAGGAGGAAGCTTTCTTT. Amino acids: CASSLVPQEEAFF.

This clonotype was found a few times. The gene calls are TRBV11-2 and TRBJ1-1; tentatively, D is TRBD1 (6 bases). CDR1 is SGHAT, CDR2 FQNNGV, per germline. V gave up 4 bases and J gave up 4 bases, with 25 bases separating them. CDR3 length: 18 amino acids. CDR3 loop: CASSSLFPRTVLGTEAFF. The DNA of the CDR3 is TGTGCCAGCAGCTCCCTATTCCCCCGGACAGTACTCGGCACTGAAGCTTTCTTT.

This clonotype was seen a handful of times. The V gene is TRBV12-3 or TRBV12-4, the J gene TRBJ2-7; 9 bases align to TRBD1. The trim removed 8 bases at V and 0 bases at J, leaving 2 bases unmatched. This CDR3 contains 13 residues. Here the CDR3 reads CASADRGSYEQYF. CDR3 bases: TGTGCCAGCGCGGACAGGGGCTCCTACGAGCAGTACTTC.

The sample holds many counts of this clonotype. The chain combines TRBV5-1 with TRBJ1-4; no reliable D call. The V gene's germline CDR1 is SGHRS and CDR2 YFSETQ. V was trimmed by 4 bases and J by 10 bases, leaving 14 bases between them. The CDR3 has 13 residues. The CDR3 reads CASSLGLEGKLFF. CDR3 DNA: TGCGCCAGCAGCCTCGGGCTGGAAGGAAAACTGTTTTTT.

This clonotype was picked up a small number of times. The chain has TRBV7-8 and TRBJ2-7; D is perhaps TRBD1 (5 bases). The CDR3 is made up of 13 amino acids. Trimming removed 5 bases at V and 3 bases at J, with 11 bases between. Germline values: CDR1 SGHVS, CDR2 FQNEAQ. Here the CDR3 reads CASSMDTGYEQYV. The CDR3, as DNA: TGTGCCAGCAGCATGGACACGGGCTACGAGCAGTACGTC.

This clonotype has just a few counts. The chain combines TRBV12-3 or TRBV12-4 with TRBJ2-2; either TRBD1 or TRBD2 may supply D (5 bases each). Trimming took off 6 bases at V and 4 bases at J, with 9 bases between the two ends. This CDR3 is 13 amino acids long. CDR3 residues: CASSWDGTGELFF. In DNA, the CDR3 is TGTGCCAGCAGCTGGGACGGCACCGGGGAGCTGTTTTTT.

This clonotype is labeled as medium-sized (0.01 to 0.1%). The chain carries TRBV11-2 and TRBJ1-1, with 11 bases aligning to TRBD1. The CDR3 spans 14 residues. V lost 5 bases and J lost 11; bases outside the gene matches: 10. The germline CDR1 and CDR2 sequences are SGHAT and FQNNGV. CDR3 coding DNA: TGTGCCAGCAGCAATACCGGGACAGGGGGTAGGGCTTTCTTT. It translates to CASSNTGTGGRAFF.

This clonotype was seen repeatedly, ten times or more. This chain connects TRBV12-5 to TRBJ2-2, with TRBD1 identical over 10 bases. Germline V lookup: CDR1 LGHNT, CDR2 FRNRAP. J was trimmed by 4 bases and V by 3 bases; bases with no gene match: 2. The CDR3 has 15 residues. For the CDR3, the DNA is TGTGCTAGTGGTTTCTGGACAGGGGGCACCGGGGAGCTGTTTTTT. It codes for CASGFWTGGTGELFF.

Turning to this clonotype: A much larger clone lies a single base off, so this may be a read error. The genes are TRBV6-1 and TRBJ1-1, with a possible D match to TRBD1 (5 bases). From germline, CDR1 is MNHNS and CDR2 SASEGT. Trimming stripped 7 bases from V and 1 base from J, with 10 bases between. CDR3 length equals 13 residues. The DNA for the CDR3 is TGTGCCAGCATATTTACAGGGAACACTGAAGCTTTCTTT. This codes for CASIFTGNTEAFF.

The rearrangement joins TRBV10-2 to TRBJ1-1, with 7 bases that match TRBD1. Trimming cost V 6 bases and J 3 bases; bases outside gene matches: 10. There are 15 residues in the CDR3. The germline CDR1 and CDR2 sequences are WSHSY and SAAADI. This CDR3 is CASSLQGPRDTEAFF. DNA for the CDR3: TGCGCCAGCAGCCTACAGGGGCCAAGGGACACTGAAGCTTTCTTT.

This clonotype was counted only a few times. The chain carries TRBV5-4 and TRBJ2-3; D is possibly TRBD1 (6 bases). Germline lookup yields CDR1 SGHNT and CDR2 YYREEE (reference sequence). The CDR3 contains 16 residues. The V gene lost 2 bases and the J gene lost 0 bases, with 13 bases spanning the gap. The CDR3 here is CASSLRQESSTDTQYF. As DNA, the CDR3 is TGTGCCAGCAGCTTAAGACAGGAAAGCAGCACAGATACGCAGTATTTT. The full variable domain, completed using reference TRBV5-4 and TRBJ2-3, is ETGVTQSPTHLIKTRGQQVTLRCSSQSGHNTVSWYQQALGQGPQFIFQYYREEENGRGNFPPRFSGLQFPNYSSELNVNALELDDSALYLCASSLRQESSTDTQYFGPGTRLTVL.

V gene TRBV28 combines with J gene TRBJ1-2; the D is unclear. Trimming cost V 4 bases and J 0 bases, with 6 bases left between them. The CDR3 covers 13 residues. The germline gives CDR1 MDHEN, CDR2 SYDVKM. CDR3 in DNA: TGTGCCAGCAGTTCCGGGGCTAACTATGGCTACACCTTC. Amino acids: CASSSGANYGYTF.

The gene calls are TRBV18 and TRBJ2-7; TRBD1 is a possible D gene (6 bases). V was clipped by 8 bases and J by 3 bases, with 20 bases between them. The germline gives CDR1 KGHSH, CDR2 LQKENI. The CDR3 extends over 15 amino acids. The CDR3 loop is CASVTLDSSYYEQYF. The DNA of the CDR3 is TGTGCCAGCGTCACTCTGGACAGTTCCTACTACGAGCAGTACTTC.

The chain couples TRBV20-1 to TRBJ1-5, with 7 bases aligning to TRBD1. V lost 4 bases to trimming and J lost 6 bases; unmatched junction nucleotides: 6. Germline lookup yields CDR1 DFQATT and CDR2 SNEGSKA (reference sequence). The CDR3 loop spans 13 amino acids. The CDR3 protein is CSATGQAPQPQHF. CDR3 in DNA: TGCAGTGCTACCGGACAGGCCCCTCAGCCCCAGCATTTT.

The chain recombines TRBV6-2 or TRBV6-3 with TRBJ2-3, with 8 bases identical to TRBD2. This CDR3 region has 16 residues. The trim removed 2 bases at V and 0 bases at J, leaving 4 bases unmatched. CDR1 is MNHEY, CDR2 SVGEGT, per germline. The CDR3: CASSYTSGRSTDTQYF. The CDR3 DNA sequence: TGTGCCAGCAGTTACACCAGCGGGAGAAGCACAGATACGCAGTATTTT.

This clonotype was seen only a few times. The chain couples TRBV12-3 or TRBV12-4 to TRBJ2-3; D may be TRBD1 (6 bases). Trimming shortened V by 6 bases and J by 2 bases, and 15 bases separated the two germline ends. CDR3 size: 15 residues. CDR3 sequence: CASSPGASNTDTQYF. As DNA, the CDR3 is TGTGCCAGCAGCCCAGGGGCGTCAAACACAGATACGCAGTATTTT.

Only a few counts were recorded for this clonotype. The rearrangement joins TRBV2 to TRBJ2-2; TRBD1 agrees at 10 bases. Germline assignment: CDR1 SNHLY and CDR2 FYNNEI. The V gene end was trimmed by 5 bases and the J gene end by 6 bases; junction bases not matched to a gene: 3. The CDR3 totals 14 residues. Written as DNA, the CDR3 is TGTGCCAGCAGTCGGGACAGGGGATCCGGGGAGCTGTTTTTT. Its translation: CASSRDRGSGELFF.

This clonotype was seen repeatedly, ten times or more. The chain couples TRBV12-3 or TRBV12-4 to TRBJ1-1; no reliable D call. This CDR3 is 12 amino acids long. Trimming pared 4 bases from V and 6 bases from J, leaving 9 bases between. Written as DNA, the CDR3 is TGTGCCAGCAGTTCTGAGGTTTCTGAAGCTTTCTTT. Its protein product is CASSSEVSEAFF.

This clonotype was observed at least ten times. The V call is TRBV28, the J call TRBJ1-2; D remains ambiguous. Trimming took off 5 bases at V and 7 bases at J, with 14 bases between the two ends. The V gene's germline CDR1 is MDHEN and CDR2 SYDVKM. The CDR3 totals 13 residues. CDR3 bases: TGTGCCAGCAGTCTGGAGAGGGCGATTGGCTACACCTTC. Translated, it gives CASSLERAIGYTF.

The genes are TRBV5-1 and TRBJ1-5, with TRBD1 matching over 8 bases. The V gene end was trimmed by 7 bases and the J gene end by 5 bases; junction bases not matched to a gene: 11. Germline V gives CDR1 SGHRS, CDR2 YFSETQ. This CDR3 region has 15 residues. CDR3 bases: TGCGCCAGCGGCCCGACAGGGGAGATCTATCAGCCCCAGCATTTT. Protein sequence: CASGPTGEIYQPQHF.

Worth noting for this clonotype: A much larger clone sits a single nucleotide away, making a read error possible. The genes are TRBV6-2 or TRBV6-3 and TRBJ2-5, with a tentative D call TRBD2 (6 bases). Germline V gives CDR1 MNHEY, CDR2 SVGEGT. The CDR3 consists of 14 residues. CDR3 sequence: CASKEGGTQETRYF. CDR3 nucleotides: TGTGCCAGCAAGGAAGGAGGGACTCAAGAGACCCGGTACTTC.

This clonotype was seen many times. The chain has TRBV27 and TRBJ2-3; a weak D match, TRBD1 (6 bases). The CDR3 consists of 16 residues. Germline CDR1 is MNHEY and CDR2 is SMNVEV (reference sequence). V dropped 5 bases and J dropped 1 base, with 16 bases sitting between them. CDR3 region: CASSDPRGKGTDTQYF. The CDR3 nucleotides are TGTGCCAGCAGTGACCCTAGGGGGAAGGGCACAGATACGCAGTATTTT.